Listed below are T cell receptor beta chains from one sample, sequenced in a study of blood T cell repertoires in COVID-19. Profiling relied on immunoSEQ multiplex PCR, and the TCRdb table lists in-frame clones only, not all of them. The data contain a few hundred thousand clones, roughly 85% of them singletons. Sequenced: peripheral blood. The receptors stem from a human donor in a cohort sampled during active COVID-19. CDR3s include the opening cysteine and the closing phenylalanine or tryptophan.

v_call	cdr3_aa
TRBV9	CASSASPGLGNTIYF
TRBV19	CASSLRDREAFF
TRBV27	CASSFRGDTGELFF
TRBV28	CASSLTGYTEAFF
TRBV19	CASSLPGTGPYGYTF
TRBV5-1	CASSTGTRNEKLFF
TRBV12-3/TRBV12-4	CASSREETQYF
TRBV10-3	CAISEGSGSNQPQHF
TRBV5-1	CASSLGGGPDTQYF
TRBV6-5	CASSYLARGVGAFF
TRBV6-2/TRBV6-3	CASSRGGAANTGELFF
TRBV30	CAWRERQGLNLKGQYF
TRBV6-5	CASSSGASGANVLTF
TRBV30	CAWSPHNEKLFF
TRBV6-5	CASSGVKGYTF
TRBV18	CASSLLPTVSNQPQHF
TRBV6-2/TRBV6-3	CASSYGAPGPSAFF
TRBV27	CATSTAGGGYEQYF
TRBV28	CAIRRQGLPNEQFF
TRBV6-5	CASNQGSGTEAFF
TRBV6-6	CASSYMATVTEAFF
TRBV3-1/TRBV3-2	CASSQDTSYEQYF
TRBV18	CASSPLDPGRGGYTF
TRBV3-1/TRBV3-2	CASSQRMSGGTTNNEQFF
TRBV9	CASEGHANTGELFF
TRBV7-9	CASSYSYGVTEAFF
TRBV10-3	CAISSTEYEQYF
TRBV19	CASSIENSNQPQHF
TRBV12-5	CASGPHRVDGYTF
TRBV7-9	CASTTGTVSYNEQFF
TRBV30	CAWRFLAGSSVEQYF
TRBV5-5	CASSLGSVNEQYF
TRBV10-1	CASSRGGQPQHF
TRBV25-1	CASRSGPPSYGYTF
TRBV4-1	CASSLNQDRESTDTQYF
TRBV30	CAWSVRYRGVGQPQHF
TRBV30	CAWSETESSGNTIYF
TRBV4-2	CASSQGDRSTNEKLFF
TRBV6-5	CASRQKGPEAFF
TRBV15	CATSRDIPGTGENTGELFF
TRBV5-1	CASSLGGQFSNQPQHF
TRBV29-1	CSVAEQGENEQFF